The clone carrying this T cell receptor beta chain has at least ten counts. No antigen is known for it. This entry belongs to a study of Ad26.COV2.S vaccination and SARS-CoV-2 variants. Study details: In the study, Ad26.COV2.S was injected intramuscularly once, or twice 56 days apart. Study results and caveats: Post-vaccination breadth of spike-specific CD8+ and CD4+ T cell responses was reportedly substantial. Vaccinees displayed broader spike-specific TCR repertoires than placebo recipients.

Clones were sequenced by immunoSEQ multiplex PCR, and TCRdb holds only the in-frame ones, with some missing. Among about 350,000 clones listed, less than 90% were seen once. Treatment noted: about 20 received Ad26.COV2.S at low or high dose, single or two shots; roughly 5 received placebo; per-sample allocation not given. Specimen acquisition occurred on day 63 following the initial vaccine or placebo injection. Wuhan-strain spike was delivered by a replication-incompetent Ad26 vector. Sequencing was performed on peripheral blood, taken in a trial of Ad26.COV2.S vaccine versus placebo. This receptor was obtained from a person aged 18 to 59 who received the Ad26.COV2.S COVID-19 vaccine or a placebo.

The CDR3 region is CASSPRAPGDGPGELFF. The CDR3 DNA follows: TGTGCCAGCTCACCACGGGCGCCAGGGGATGGACCCGGGGAGCTGTTTTTT. The chain couples TRBV18 to TRBJ2-2, with D perhaps matching TRBD1 (6 bases). Trimming removed 1 base at V and 6 bases at J, with 18 bases between. There are 17 residues in the CDR3. CDR1 is KGHSH and CDR2 is LQKENI in the germline V gene.